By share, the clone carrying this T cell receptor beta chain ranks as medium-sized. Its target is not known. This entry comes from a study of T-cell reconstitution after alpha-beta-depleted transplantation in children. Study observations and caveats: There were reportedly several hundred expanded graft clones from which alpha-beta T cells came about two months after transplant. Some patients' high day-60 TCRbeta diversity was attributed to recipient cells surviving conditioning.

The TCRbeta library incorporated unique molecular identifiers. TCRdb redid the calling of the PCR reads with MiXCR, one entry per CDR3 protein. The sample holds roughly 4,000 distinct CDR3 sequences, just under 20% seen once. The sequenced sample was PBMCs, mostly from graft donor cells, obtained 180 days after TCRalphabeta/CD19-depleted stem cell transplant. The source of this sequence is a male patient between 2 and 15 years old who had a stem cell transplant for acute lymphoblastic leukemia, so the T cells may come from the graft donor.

CDR3 sequence (DNA): TGTGCCAGCAGTCCAGGGGTTTCGGGAGATACGCAGTATTTT. Residues: CASSPGVSGDTQYF. The chain employs TRBV7-9 and TRBJ2-3; D perhaps matches TRBD1 (6 bases). Germline V gene data show CDR1 as SEHNR and CDR2 as FQNEAQ (reference sequence). The CDR3 extends over 14 amino acids. V was clipped by 6 bases and J by 5 bases, with 15 bases between them.